This TCR beta chain derives from a study of blood T cell repertoires in COVID-19. Overall study context: The analysed material was cDNA or gDNA that came from T cells, B-cell-depleted T cells, or PBMCs.

V trimming: 7 bases; J trimming: 15 bases; junction bases outside the gene matches: 6. Germline loops: CDR1 LNHDA, CDR2 SQIVND (reference sequence). The CDR3 is 12 amino acids. This clone turned up a few times. Methods used by the authors: Scientists estimated how many nucleated cells there were by amplifying reference gene primers. Sequenced by immunoSEQ multiplex PCR; TCRdb stores in-frame clones only, minus some. That table gives V, J and clone size, and the DNA gave D and trimming. This sample yields about 120,000 clones, of which about 84% are seen a single time; about 3.9% belongs to the top ten.

The source is a man between 60 and 75 years old with acute or convalescent COVID-19. Sequences were obtained from peripheral blood. The chain links TRBV19 to TRBJ2-1; 13 positions agree with TRBD2. The CDR3 here is CASNGLAGVSFF. The CDR3 nucleotides read TGTGCCAGTAATGGACTAGCGGGAGTTTCGTTCTTC. Drawing the rest from reference TRBV19 and TRBJ2-1, the complete variable domain is DGGITQSPKYLFRKEGQNVTLSCEQNLNHDAMYWYRQDPGQGLRLIYYSQIVNDFQKGDIAEGYSVSREKKESFPLTVTSAQKNPTAFYLCASNGLAGVSFFGPGTRLTVL.